The T cell receptor beta chain described here comes from a study of T cell responses to AZD1222 COVID-19 vaccine. Germline V gives CDR1 SGHRS, CDR2 YFSETQ. Trimming took 0 bases from V and 2 from J, leaving 12 bases between them. The length of the CDR3 is 15 residues. Sequenced by immunoSEQ multiplex PCR; TCRdb stores in-frame clones only, minus some. Of some 150,000 clones detected, about 88% appear once; the ten largest clones hold approximately 7.2%. The source was peripheral blood, collected after recovery from COVID-19. The J gene is TRBJ2-7, the V gene TRBV5-1; possibly TRBD2 for D (5 bases). The origin of this receptor is an adult who had recovered from COVID-19. The CDR3 reads CASSLGGPSAYEQYF. CDR3 sequence (DNA): TGCGCCAGCAGCTTGGGAGGGCCGTCTGCCTACGAGCAGTACTTC.